Shown below are 23 T cell receptor beta chains from a single sample sequenced in a study of blood T cells in healthy people across ages. Through a sample-barcoded 5' primer and a J-beta primer mix, a second PCR was run for roughly 6 to 12 cycles. TCRdb independently ran MiXCR on the 5' RACE reads; one entry per CDR3 protein. The sample holds about 1.8 million distinct CDR3 sequences; around half are singletons and the top ten take roughly 2.1%. The sample consisted of blood. Source of these receptors: a woman in her forties in good health.

The rearrangement joins TRBV29-1 to TRBJ2-3; D is ambiguous. This CDR3 comprises 15 residues. V lost 1 base and J 6 bases, leaving 17 bases between the germline ends. CDR1 is SQVTM and CDR2 is ANQGSEA in the germline V gene. CDR3 coding DNA: TGCAGCGTTGAAGGGTTGGACCCTTCTCGGGATACGCAGTATTTT. Translated: CSVEGLDPSRDTQYF.

The V call is TRBV20-1, the J call TRBJ1-4; 9 bases are a match to TRBD1. CDR3 length: 15 residues. V shed 6 bases and J 7 bases; nucleotides not matched to a gene: 12. Germline lookup yields CDR1 DFQATT and CDR2 SNEGSKA (reference sequence). The chain's CDR3 is CSAPVSGQGLEKLFF. CDR3 bases: TGCAGTGCCCCCGTATCGGGACAGGGCCTTGAAAAACTGTTTTTT.

The chain is built from TRBV15 and TRBJ2-7; no clear D. Germline loops: CDR1 LNHNV, CDR2 YYDKDF (reference sequence). This CDR3 spans 13 amino acids. V lost 1 base to trimming and J lost 4 bases, with 8 bases between them. The CDR3 loop reads CATSRGRIYEQYF. CDR3 DNA: TGTGCCACCAGCAGAGGCAGGATTTACGAGCAGTACTTC.

A single count supports this clonotype. This chain links TRBV7-2 with TRBJ2-3, with no clear D. This CDR3 contains 13 residues. Trimming left V 1 base short and J 6 bases short, with 8 bases between. From germline, CDR1 is SGHTA and CDR2 FQGNSA. Here the CDR3 reads CASSLGARDTQYF. The CDR3 DNA reads TGTGCCAGCAGCTTAGGGGCCCGTGATACGCAGTATTTT.

CDR3 residues: CASSSRQGRSLNNEQFF. The CDR3 DNA reads TGTGCCAGCAGCTCCCGACAGGGGAGGTCCTTAAACAATGAGCAGTTCTTC. This chain joins TRBV7-9 and TRBJ2-1; 8 nucleotides match TRBD1. The CDR3 spans 17 residues. The J segment lost 5 bases and the V segment lost 4 bases, leaving 13 bases of the junction unmatched. Germline CDR1 SEHNR, CDR2 FQNEAQ (reference sequence).

The chain recombines TRBV7-8 with TRBJ2-1; 7 bases map to TRBD2. The J segment lost 4 bases and the V segment lost 1 base, leaving 13 bases of the junction unmatched. Per the germline V gene, CDR1 is SGHVS and CDR2 is FQNEAQ. This CDR3 has 18 residues. CDR3 in DNA: TGTGCCAGCAGCTTAGAGAGCGGGCTAGCGGACCTATACAATGAGCAGTTCTTC. This codes for CASSLESGLADLYNEQFF.

The chain is built from TRBV10-3 and TRBJ1-2; 7 positions agree with TRBD1. The CDR3 length is 15 residues. Per the germline V gene, CDR1 is ENHRY and CDR2 is SYGVKD. After removal of 4 bases from V and 4 bases from J, the junction contained 9 bases not matched to a gene. The CDR3 region has the DNA TGTGCCATCAGTGGATCGGGACAGCTGATCTATGGCTACACCTTC. This encodes CAISGSGQLIYGYTF.

This clonotype showed up just a few times. This chain links TRBV5-1 with TRBJ2-1; the match to TRBD2 covers 11 bases. Trimming cost V 3 bases and J 7 bases; bases outside gene matches: 6. The CDR3 runs to 15 residues. The germline V gene has CDR1 SGHRS and CDR2 YFSETQ. In DNA form, the CDR3 reads TGCGCCAGCAGCTCGAAGACTAGCGGGGTAAATGAGCAGTTCTTC. Its translation: CASSSKTSGVNEQFF.

This chain joins TRBV20-1 and TRBJ2-3, with TRBD2 matching over 10 bases. Germline CDR1 is DFQATT and CDR2 is SNEGSKA (reference sequence). CDR3 length equals 13 residues. The junction had 3 bases not matched to a gene; V was cut back by 3 bases and J by 6 bases. CDR3 nucleotides: TGCAGTGCTAGTAGCGGGGGGATGGATACGCAGTATTTT. Translated, it gives CSASSGGMDTQYF.

With respect to this clonotype: The junction departs from the called germline gene at one end, perhaps through a read error. The V and J genes are TRBV20-1 and TRBJ1-2; D is possibly TRBD1 (5 bases). Germline assignment: CDR1 DFQATT and CDR2 SNEGSKA (reference sequence). The CDR3 is made up of 12 amino acids. Written as DNA, the CDR3 is TGCGGTGCTGGCGGGGCCGACTATGGCTACACCTTC. Protein product: CGAGGADYGYTF.

This clonotype was seen more than once but under ten times. V usage is TRBV6-1 and J usage is TRBJ2-7; 16 bases match TRBD2. Germline V CDR1 and CDR2: MNHNS, SASEGT. J lost 3 bases, V lost 6 bases, and 5 bases had no gene match. This CDR3 has 16 residues. CDR3 coding DNA: TGTGCCAGCAGGGGGACTAGCGGGGGGGCGGTCTACGAGCAGTACTTC. This translates into CASRGTSGGAVYEQYF.

This chain uses TRBV5-4 with TRBJ2-3; 8 nucleotides line up with TRBD2. Trimming cost V 2 bases and J 2 bases; bases outside gene matches: 7. The germline gives CDR1 SGHNT, CDR2 YYREEE (reference sequence). The CDR3 consists of 16 residues. CDR3 bases: TGTGCCAGCAGCTTTAACTTCGGGGGGGACACAGATACGCAGTATTTT. Protein sequence: CASSFNFGGDTDTQYF.

This sequence joins TRBV6-2 or TRBV6-3 and TRBJ2-3; D perhaps matches TRBD2 (5 bases). Trimming removed 4 bases at V and 1 base at J, with 9 bases between. The CDR3 totals 14 residues. Germline CDR1 MNHEY, CDR2 SVGEGT. Written as DNA, the CDR3 is TGTGCCAGCAGTTCAGCGGTGCGCACAGATACGCAGTATTTT. This sequence encodes CASSSAVRTDTQYF.

The genes are TRBV4-1 and TRBJ2-7; possibly TRBD1 for D (5 bases). Trimming pared 4 bases from V and 1 base from J, leaving 14 bases between. CDR1 and CDR2 from the germline V gene are MGHRA and YSYEKL. The CDR3 is 15 amino acids. DNA for the CDR3: TGCGCCAGCAGCCGGGTCAGGGCGATATCCTACGAGCAGTACTTC. It encodes CASSRVRAISYEQYF.

CDR3 protein: CASSYHLGGSEFF. In DNA form, the CDR3 reads TGTGCCAGCAGTTACCACTTGGGGGGAAGTGAGTTCTTC. This rearrangement joins TRBV6-2 or TRBV6-3 to TRBJ2-1; D is possibly TRBD2 (6 bases). Deletions cut 2 bases from V and 14 bases from J, with 16 bases between. The CDR3 totals 13 residues. In germline, CDR1 is MNHEY, CDR2 SVGEGT.

The chain couples TRBV27 to TRBJ2-7, with 14 bases fitting TRBD2. The J call is in doubt because the DNA end fits TRBJ2-5 better. Germline values: CDR1 MNHEY, CDR2 SMNVEV (reference sequence). The CDR3 length is 15 residues. CDR3 residues: CASKGLAGGTETQYF. The CDR3 nucleotides are TGTGCCAGCAAAGGACTAGCGGGGGGAACGGAGACCCAGTACTTC.

This clonotype appeared a few times. The chain couples TRBV7-2 to TRBJ2-7; TRBD1 is a possible D gene (6 bases). The CDR3 has 15 residues. Trimming took 1 base from V and 7 from J, leaving 17 bases between them. Germline-derived CDR1 and CDR2 are SGHTA and FQGNSA. As DNA, the CDR3 is TGTGCCAGCAGCTTAGGCACAGGGACCCCCGGGGAGCAGTACTTC. It codes for CASSLGTGTPGEQYF.

The genes are TRBV7-2 and TRBJ2-1; a weak D match, TRBD2 (6 bases). Trimming cost V 8 bases and J 0 bases, with 23 bases left between them. The CDR3 runs 18 residues. The germline CDR1 and CDR2 sequences are SGHTA and FQGNSA. In DNA form, the CDR3 reads TGTGCCAGCCCCCCCCTCGTTCAGACTAGAATCTCCTACAATGAGCAGTTCTTC. This gives the protein CASPPLVQTRISYNEQFF. Full variable domain (remainder filled in from reference TRBV7-2 and TRBJ2-1): GAGVSQSPSNKVTEKGKDVELRCDPISGHTALYWYRQSLGQGLEFLIYFQGNSAPDKSGLPSDRFSAERTGGSVSTLTIQRTQQEDSAVYLCASPPLVQTRISYNEQFFGPGTRLTVL.

The V and J genes are TRBV12-3 or TRBV12-4 and TRBJ2-6; a weak D match, TRBD2 (6 bases). The CDR3 loop spans 18 amino acids. Trimming left V 6 bases short and J 0 bases short, with 18 bases between. The CDR3 spells CASSPSGLMFSGANVLTF. As DNA, the CDR3 is TGTGCCAGCAGCCCGTCGGGACTCATGTTCTCTGGGGCCAACGTCCTGACTTTC.

The chain joins TRBV6-1 to TRBJ2-7; D unresolved. V gave up 8 bases and J gave up 8 bases, with 16 bases separating them. Germline CDR1 is MNHNS and CDR2 is SASEGT. The CDR3 totals 12 residues. The CDR3 sequence: CASGDGVSKQYF. CDR3 nucleotide sequence: TGTGCCAGCGGAGATGGGGTCTCTAAGCAGTACTTC.

Turning to this clonotype: A read error may account for a junction end that differs from germline. The chain recombines TRBV5-1 with TRBJ2-3; no reliable D call. From germline, CDR1 is SGHRS and CDR2 YFSETQ. The CDR3 is 14 amino acids. The CDR3 DNA follows: TGCGCCAGCAGCTTGGAAGGTTCCACAGAGACGCAGTATTTT. It codes for CASSLEGSTETQYF.

The chain is built from TRBV6-4 and TRBJ2-1; the match to TRBD2 covers 10 bases. CDR3 length equals 15 residues. J gave up 4 bases and V 6 bases, and 6 bases lay outside the gene matches. Germline V CDR1 and CDR2: MRHNA, SNTAGT. The CDR3 protein is CASSALAGRYNEQFF. DNA of the CDR3: TGTGCCAGCAGCGCACTAGCGGGGAGATACAATGAGCAGTTCTTC.

The chain joins TRBV4-3 to TRBJ1-5, with D perhaps matching TRBD1 (5 bases). CDR1 LGHNA and CDR2 YSLEER come from the germline V gene. Trimming shortened V by 0 bases and J by 7 bases, and 13 bases separated the two germline ends. The CDR3 totals 15 residues. The CDR3, as DNA: TGCGCCAGCAGCCAAGATAGGGCAGGGTGGCAGCCCCAGCATTTT. It yields the protein CASSQDRAGWQPQHF.